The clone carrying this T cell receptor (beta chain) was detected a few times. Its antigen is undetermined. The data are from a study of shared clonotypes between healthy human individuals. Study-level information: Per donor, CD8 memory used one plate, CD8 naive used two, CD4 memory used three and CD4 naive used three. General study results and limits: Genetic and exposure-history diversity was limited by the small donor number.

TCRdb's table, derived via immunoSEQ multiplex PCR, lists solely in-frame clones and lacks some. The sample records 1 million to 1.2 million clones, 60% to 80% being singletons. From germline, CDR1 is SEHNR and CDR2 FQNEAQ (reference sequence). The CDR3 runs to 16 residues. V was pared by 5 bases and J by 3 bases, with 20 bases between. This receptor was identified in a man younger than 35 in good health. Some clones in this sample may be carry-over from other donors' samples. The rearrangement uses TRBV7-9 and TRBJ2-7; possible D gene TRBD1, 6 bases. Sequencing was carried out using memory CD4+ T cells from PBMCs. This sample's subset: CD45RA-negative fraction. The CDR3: CASSPPLGGSNYEQYF. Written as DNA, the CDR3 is TGTGCCAGCAGCCCCCCGCTAGGGGGATCAAACTACGAGCAGTACTTC. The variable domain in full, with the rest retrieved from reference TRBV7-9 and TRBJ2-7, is DTGVSQNPRHKITKRGQNVTFRCDPISEHNRLYWYRQTLGQGPEFLTYFQNEAQLEKSRLLSDRFSAERPKGSFSTLEIQRTEQGDSAMYLCASSPPLGGSNYEQYFGPGTRLTVT.